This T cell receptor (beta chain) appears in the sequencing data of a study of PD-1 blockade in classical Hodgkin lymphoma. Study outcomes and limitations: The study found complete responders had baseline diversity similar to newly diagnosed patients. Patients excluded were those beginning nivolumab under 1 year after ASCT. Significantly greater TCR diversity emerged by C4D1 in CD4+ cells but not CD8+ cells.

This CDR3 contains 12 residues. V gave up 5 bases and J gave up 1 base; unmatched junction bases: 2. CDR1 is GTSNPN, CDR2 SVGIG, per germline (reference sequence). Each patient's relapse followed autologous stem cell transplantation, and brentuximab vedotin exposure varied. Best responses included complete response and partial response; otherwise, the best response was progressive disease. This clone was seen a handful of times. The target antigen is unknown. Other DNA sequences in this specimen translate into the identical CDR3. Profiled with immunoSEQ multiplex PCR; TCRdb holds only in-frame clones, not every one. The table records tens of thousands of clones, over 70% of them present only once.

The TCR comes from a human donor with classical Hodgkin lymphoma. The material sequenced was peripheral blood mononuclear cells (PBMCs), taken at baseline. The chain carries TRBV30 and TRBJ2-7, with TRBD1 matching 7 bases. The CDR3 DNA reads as TGTGCCTGGCGACAGGGATCCTACGAGCAGTACTTC. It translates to CAWRQGSYEQYF.